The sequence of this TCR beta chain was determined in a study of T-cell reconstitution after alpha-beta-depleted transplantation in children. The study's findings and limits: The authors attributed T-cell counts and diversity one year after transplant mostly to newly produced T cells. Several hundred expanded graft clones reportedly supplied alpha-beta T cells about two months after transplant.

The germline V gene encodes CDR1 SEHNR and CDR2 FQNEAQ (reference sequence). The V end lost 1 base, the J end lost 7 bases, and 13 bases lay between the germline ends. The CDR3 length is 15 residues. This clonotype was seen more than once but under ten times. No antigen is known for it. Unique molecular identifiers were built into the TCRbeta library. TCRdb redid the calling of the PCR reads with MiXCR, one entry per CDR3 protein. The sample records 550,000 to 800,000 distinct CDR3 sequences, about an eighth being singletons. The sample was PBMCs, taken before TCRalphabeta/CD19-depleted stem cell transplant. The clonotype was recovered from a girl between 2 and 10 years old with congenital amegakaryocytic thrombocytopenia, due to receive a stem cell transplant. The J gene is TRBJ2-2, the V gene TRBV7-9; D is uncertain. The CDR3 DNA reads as TGTGCCAGCAGCTTAGGAAACTACCAGAGCGGGGAGCTGTTTTTT. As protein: CASSLGNYQSGELFF.